The clone carrying this T cell receptor beta chain was counted at least ten times. Its antigen remains unidentified. The read halts 3 residues ahead of the CDR3 end, with the missing end drawn from the germline J gene. The data stem from a study of T cell clonality in common variable immunodeficiency. Study-level findings and limits: Reportedly, TCR beta sequences from common variable immunodeficiency showed fewer deletions and N-nucleotide insertions. CVID subjects had higher TCRbeta clonality than healthy controls, most marked in about a third.

The V end was cut by 10 bases, the J end by 4 bases, with 19 bases between. Germline CDR1 is MNHEY and CDR2 is SVGEGT. The CDR3 is 15 residues long. Control and CVID samples contributed equal amounts of genomic DNA. Clones were sequenced by immunoSEQ multiplex PCR, and TCRdb holds only the in-frame ones, with some missing. The profile covers roughly 51,000 clones, none occurring a single time. The sample consisted of peripheral blood mononuclear cells. The clonotype comes from a person between 18 and 75 years old in good health. This chain joins TRBV6-2 or TRBV6-3 and TRBJ2-2, with D perhaps matching TRBD1 (5 bases). The covered CDR3 bases are TGTGCCACCAAAAGGGCAGGGCGCGTCACCGGGGAG. Its protein is CATKRAGRVTGE. The entire CDR3 sequence reads CATKRAGRVTGELFF.